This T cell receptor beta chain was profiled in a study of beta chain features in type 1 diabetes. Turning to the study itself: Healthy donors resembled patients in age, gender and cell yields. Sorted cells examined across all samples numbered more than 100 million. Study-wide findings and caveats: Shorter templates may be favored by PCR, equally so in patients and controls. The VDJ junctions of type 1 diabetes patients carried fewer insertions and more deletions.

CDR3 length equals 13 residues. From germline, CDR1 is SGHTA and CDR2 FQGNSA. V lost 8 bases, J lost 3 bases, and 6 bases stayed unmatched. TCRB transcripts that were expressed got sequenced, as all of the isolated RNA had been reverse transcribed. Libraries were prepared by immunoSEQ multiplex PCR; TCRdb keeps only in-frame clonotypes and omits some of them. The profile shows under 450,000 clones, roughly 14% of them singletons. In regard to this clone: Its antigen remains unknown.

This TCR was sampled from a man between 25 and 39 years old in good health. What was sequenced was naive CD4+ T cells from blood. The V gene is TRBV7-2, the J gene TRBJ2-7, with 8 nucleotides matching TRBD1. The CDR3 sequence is CASGSGGVYEQYF. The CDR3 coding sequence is TGTGCCAGCGGTTCAGGGGGCGTCTACGAGCAGTACTTC.